The next 20 T cell receptor beta chains were all read from a single sample in a study of T-cell memory formation after mild COVID-19 (dated by TCRdb to about 2021). Libraries were built with 5' RACE. TCRdb lists the instrument as Illumina NovaSeq 6000. TCRdb reran the public reads through fastp at Q25 and MiXCR, keeping productive beta chains. Here each entry gathers all rows of one CDR3 protein and keeps the most common genes and DNA. Recorded for this sample are 350,000 to 500,000 distinct CDR3 sequences; more than 15% of them occurred a single time. In total, the top ten clones hold 20% to 25% of the sample. Sequences were obtained from PBMCs or a T cell subset sorted from them (not recorded which). Every receptor here comes from a man between 18 and 35 years old who had mild COVID-19 (a few samples of this study predate the infection). The sample titles of this study are shuffled in the database, so cell type and time point are left out; the donor was told from shared clones.

This clonotype was seen a handful of times. The gene calls are TRBV6-1 and TRBJ1-5, with D unclear. V was cut by 6 bases and J by 0 bases, with 9 bases left in between. This CDR3 comprises 14 residues. Germline V gene data show CDR1 as MNHNS and CDR2 as SASEGT. The CDR3 nucleotides are TGTGCCAGCAGCGTGGAGTATAGCAATCAGCCCCAGCATTTT. Protein: CASSVEYSNQPQHF.

This clonotype was counted a few times. The V gene is TRBV27, the J gene TRBJ2-1; TRBD1 matches at 7 bases. This CDR3 contains 12 residues. Losses at the gene ends were 4 bases for V and 9 bases for J; bases not matched to a gene: 3. Per germline, CDR1 MNHEY and CDR2 SMNVEV (reference sequence). The CDR3 is CASSSYRGEQFF. DNA for the CDR3: TGTGCCAGCAGTTCGTACAGGGGTGAGCAGTTCTTC.

This clonotype was counted a few times. This chain links TRBV29-1 with TRBJ1-4; no definite D call. The CDR3 spans 14 residues. V lost 5 bases and J lost 6, with 16 bases in between. CDR1 SQVTM and CDR2 ANQGSEA come from the germline V gene. CDR3 region: CSVSYRSFDEKLFF. The CDR3, as DNA: TGCAGCGTTTCCTATCGGAGTTTCGATGAAAAACTGTTTTTT. Using reference TRBV29-1 and TRBJ1-4 for the parts outside the CDR3, the full variable domain is SAVISQKPSRDICQRGTSLTIQCQVDSQVTMMFWYRQQPGQSLTLIATANQGSEATYESGFVIDKFPISRPNLTFSTLTVSNMSPEDSSIYLCSVSYRSFDEKLFFGSGTQLSVL.

This clonotype was seen a handful of times. The rearrangement links TRBV9 to TRBJ2-7; a possible D gene is TRBD1 (6 bases). Germline lookup yields CDR1 SGDLS and CDR2 YYNGEE. The CDR3 is 15 residues long. V was clipped by 1 base and J by 2 bases, with 13 bases between them. This CDR3 is CASSVSGQMTYEQYF. The CDR3 DNA reads as TGTGCCAGCAGCGTATCAGGACAGATGACCTACGAGCAGTACTTC.

This clonotype has more than one count but fewer than ten. The J gene is TRBJ2-7, the V gene TRBV6-6; D is unclear. Looked up from germline, CDR1 is MNHNY and CDR2 is SVGAGI (reference sequence). Trimming removed 6 bases from V and 2 bases from J, with 11 bases in between. This CDR3 spans 13 amino acids. The CDR3 DNA sequence: TGTGCCAGCAGAAACAGCGATACCTACGAGCAGTACGTC. As protein: CASRNSDTYEQYV.

Ten or more counts support this clonotype. This chain joins TRBV7-9 and TRBJ2-1; D might be TRBD2 (7 bases). The germline V gene has CDR1 SEHNR and CDR2 FQNEAQ (reference sequence). The CDR3 spans 15 residues. V was cut by 0 bases and J by 5 bases, with 11 bases left in between. The CDR3 reads CASSLARGADNEQFF. CDR3 bases: TGTGCCAGCAGCTTAGCTCGGGGGGCCGACAATGAGCAGTTCTTC.

This clonotype was detected ten times or more. The V gene is TRBV5-1, the J gene TRBJ2-1; no reliable D call. The CDR3 totals 12 residues. CDR1 and CDR2 (germline): SGHRS, YFSETQ. The germline V and J ends were trimmed by 0 bases and 9 bases, with 7 bases remaining between them. The CDR3 is CASSLVMGEQFF. The CDR3 nucleotides are TGCGCCAGCAGCTTGGTGATGGGTGAGCAGTTCTTC. The full variable domain, rest sourced from reference TRBV5-1 and TRBJ2-1, is KAGVTQTPRYLIKTRGQQVTLSCSPISGHRSVSWYQQTPGQGLQFLFEYFSETQRNKGNFPGRFSGRQFSNSRSEMNVSTLELGDSALYLCASSLVMGEQFFGPGTRLTVL.

This clonotype has ten or more counts. J is TRBJ1-6 and V is TRBV7-3, with 10 nucleotides matching TRBD1. The J segment lost 7 bases and the V segment lost 5 bases, leaving 8 bases of the junction unmatched. The CDR3 runs to 16 residues. Germline assignment: CDR1 SGHTA and CDR2 FQGTGA. Here the CDR3 DNA reads TGTGCCAGCAGCCTGAACGACAGGGGGCGAAATTCACCCCTCCACTTT. Translated: CASSLNDRGRNSPLHF. The full variable domain, its missing parts supplied by reference TRBV7-3 and TRBJ1-6, is GAGVSQTPSNKVTEKGKYVELRCDPISGHTALYWYRQSLGQGPEFLIYFQGTGAADDSGLPNDRFFAVRPEGSVSTLKIQRTERGDSAVYLCASSLNDRGRNSPLHFGNGTRLTVT.

This clonotype was counted a few times. The chain links TRBV12-3 or TRBV12-4 to TRBJ2-2; 7 bases line up with TRBD1. The CDR3 totals 14 residues. Trimming at V came to 6 bases and at J to 6 bases, leaving 7 bases not matched to a gene. Here the CDR3 reads CASRTTGTAGELFF. Here the CDR3 DNA reads TGTGCCAGCAGGACGACAGGGACGGCCGGGGAGCTGTTTTTT.

J is TRBJ2-5 and V is TRBV5-7; unclear D gene. TRBV5-7 is marked as an open reading frame, function uncertain. Trimming removed 4 bases at V and 0 bases at J, with 13 bases between. The CDR3 runs to 15 residues. The CDR3 DNA is TGTGCCAGCAGCCCTCGGACGGATAACCAAGAGACCCAGTACTTC. Amino acids: CASSPRTDNQETQYF.

CDR3 region: CASTKRLVGYTF. The CDR3 DNA reads TGTGCCAGCACCAAGCGCTTAGTCGGCTACACCTTC. J is TRBJ1-2 and V is TRBV7-9; D is ambiguous. The CDR3 has 12 residues. The germline V and J ends were trimmed by 7 bases and 8 bases, with 14 bases remaining between them. Germline V gives CDR1 SEHNR, CDR2 FQNEAQ (reference sequence).

This clonotype has only a few counts. The chain combines TRBV28 with TRBJ2-4, with 7 bases that match TRBD1. Germline trimming cut 4 bases from V and 3 bases from J; bases unmatched to any gene: 18. Germline-derived CDR1 and CDR2 are MDHEN and SYDVKM. The CDR3 has 19 residues. The CDR3 loop is CASSSFHPGQHLYKNIQYF. Written as DNA, the CDR3 is TGTGCCAGCAGTTCTTTCCATCCGGGACAGCACTTATACAAAAACATTCAGTACTTC.

J is TRBJ2-2 and V is TRBV11-3, with D unclear. V was pared by 0 bases and J by 7 bases, with 15 bases between. The CDR3 runs to 16 residues. CDR1 is SGHNT and CDR2 is YENEEA in the germline V gene. As DNA, the CDR3 is TGTGCCAGCAGCTTAGAATCTAAATTTAGGAGCGGGGAGCTGTTTTTT. Translating gives CASSLESKFRSGELFF.

This clonotype was observed a few times. The chain uses TRBV7-8 and TRBJ1-4; D not resolved. V was trimmed by 5 bases and J by 7 bases, leaving 23 bases between them. From germline, CDR1 is SGHVS and CDR2 FQNEAQ. The CDR3 loop spans 17 amino acids. CDR3: CASSIQYAGPTVEKLFF. DNA of the CDR3: TGTGCCAGCAGCATACAGTACGCGGGCCCTACGGTTGAAAAACTGTTTTTT.

This clonotype has a handful of counts. This sequence joins TRBV7-6 and TRBJ1-3; D uncertain. The CDR3 loop spans 13 amino acids. Trimming stripped 1 base from V and 4 bases from J, with 5 bases between. The germline V gene has CDR1 SGHVS and CDR2 FNYEAQ. CDR3 bases: TGTGCCAGCAGCTTAGGGGAAGGAAACACCATATATTTT. It translates to CASSLGEGNTIYF.

This clonotype has a handful of counts. The chain has TRBV20-1 and TRBJ1-4; the D is unclear. Germline CDR1 DFQATT, CDR2 SNEGSKA (reference sequence). CDR3 length: 16 residues. Trimming left V 2 bases short and J 3 bases short, with 16 bases between. The CDR3 DNA is TGCAGTGCTAGACCCCCCAACGGCGGTTCTAATGAAAAACTGTTTTTT. Translated: CSARPPNGGSNEKLFF.

V is TRBV7-3 and J is TRBJ2-7, with a tentative D call TRBD1 (5 bases). V shed 5 bases and J shed 4 bases, with 15 bases lying between them. The CDR3 consists of 14 residues. The germline gives CDR1 SGHTA, CDR2 FQGTGA. CDR3 residues: CASSIQGRLYEQYF. CDR3 coding DNA: TGTGCCAGCAGCATCCAGGGTAGGCTTTACGAGCAGTACTTC.

This clonotype was seen a handful of times. This sequence joins TRBV6-2 or TRBV6-3 and TRBJ2-7, with D maybe TRBD2 (6 bases). Trimming shortened V by 7 bases and J by 2 bases, and 15 bases separated the two germline ends. The CDR3 spans 14 residues. CDR1 is MNHEY and CDR2 is SVGEGT in the germline V gene. CDR3 nucleotides: TGTGCCAGCAAACACCGGGGAGGTGCCTACGAGCAGTACGTC. It translates to CASKHRGGAYEQYV.

The V gene is TRBV5-5, the J gene TRBJ2-5; 8 bases line up with TRBD2. The CDR3 covers 14 residues. V trimming: 4 bases; J trimming: 5 bases; junction bases outside the gene matches: 7. Germline assignment: CDR1 SGHKS and CDR2 YYEKEE (reference sequence). For the CDR3, the DNA is TGTGCCAGCAGCCCCGGGACTAGATTTGAGACCCAGTACTTC. It codes for CASSPGTRFETQYF.

The chain is built from TRBV6-5 and TRBJ2-2; 11 positions agree with TRBD1. The CDR3 contains 17 residues. The germline CDR1 and CDR2 sequences are MNHEY and SVGAGI. The V and J ends lost 0 bases and 6 bases, in that order; junction bases with no gene match: 6. CDR3 in DNA: TGTGCCAGCAGTTACTCCGCCGGGACAGGGGGACCCGGGGAGCTGTTTTTT. Amino acids: CASSYSAGTGGPGELFF.